This is a list of T cell receptor beta chains from one sample in a study of blood T cell repertoires in COVID-19. Profiling relied on immunoSEQ multiplex PCR, and the TCRdb table lists in-frame clones only, not all of them. Among a few hundred thousand clones listed, under 90% were seen once. Sequenced input: peripheral blood. These receptors originate from a woman between 25 and 40 years old with COVID-19, enrolled during active disease. The CDR3 runs from the conserved cysteine through the conserved F or W. A D gene is named only where the DNA matches it firmly. The size field is filled for only some rows; it gives once, few, many or a size class.

clone size,J gene,V gene,D gene,CDR3 DNA,CDR3 protein
-,TRBJ2-3,TRBV15,TRBD2,TGTGCCACACAGAAGGGACTAGCGGGGGAGTCATCTCTGTATTTT,CATQKGLAGESSLYF
once,TRBJ1-6,TRBV7-9,TRBD1,TGTGCCAGCAGCTGGGACAGGGGGCCCTTATCACCCCTCCACTTT,CASSWDRGPLSPLHF
-,TRBJ2-1,TRBV5-4,TRBD2,TGTGCCAGCAGCTTAACGGGGGGGCCGGGCGAGCAGTTCTTC,CASSLTGGPGEQFF
-,TRBJ1-5,TRBV7-2,-,TGTGCCAGCAGCGTTAGCAGTAGTAATCAGCCCCAGCATTTT,CASSVSSSNQPQHF
-,TRBJ2-1,TRBV19,TRBD2,TGTGCCAGTAGTATAGATCCGCGGGGGTACAATGAGCAGTTCTTC,CASSIDPRGYNEQFF
-,TRBJ1-5,TRBV28,TRBD1,TGTGCCAGCTGTATTAGGGCAGGGGGCGATCAGGATCAGCCCCAGCATTTT,CASCIRAGGDQDQPQHF
-,TRBJ1-3,TRBV7-9,TRBD1,TGTGCCAGCAGCTTAGCGACGACAGGGTCGGGAAACACCATATATTTT,CASSLATTGSGNTIYF
once,TRBJ1-3,TRBV7-2,TRBD1,TGTGCCAGCAGCTCCGGGACAGACTTTTTCTCTGGAAACACCATATATTTT,CASSSGTDFFSGNTIYF
-,TRBJ2-7,TRBV4-3,-,TGCGCCAGCAGCCAAGATTCACAGGGTTTCTCGGACGAGCAGTACTTC,CASSQDSQGFSDEQYF
-,TRBJ1-1,TRBV27,-,TGTGCCAGCAGTTTACAAGAGGGGAACACTGAAGCTTTCTTT,CASSLQEGNTEAFF
-,TRBJ2-1,TRBV5-1,TRBD2,TGCGCCAGCAGCTTGTGGACTAGCGCCAACAATGAGCAGTTCTTC,CASSLWTSANNEQFF
few,TRBJ2-6,TRBV4-2,-,TGTGCCAGCAGCCAAGAGGGGGGCTCTGGGGCCAACGTCCTGACTTTC,CASSQEGGSGANVLTF
-,TRBJ1-2,TRBV5-4,TRBD1,TGTGCCAGCAGCGGCACCGGGACAGACGCTTATGGCTACACCTTC,CASSGTGTDAYGYTF
once,TRBJ1-2,TRBV13,-,TGTGCCAGCAGCTTAGTCCGAGTTGGCTACACCTTC,CASSLVRVGYTF
-,TRBJ2-7,TRBV5-1,TRBD2,TGCGCCAGCAGCATCTCACTAGCGGGGGCCTCCTACGAGCAGTACTTC,CASSISLAGASYEQYF
-,TRBJ1-5,TRBV1,-,TGCACCAGCAGCCGGACAAACAGGGTTTATAGCAATCAGCCCCAGCATTTT,CTSSRTNRVYSNQPQHF
-,TRBJ2-5,TRBV4-1,-,TGCGCCAGCAGCCAGACCGTTCCGGGATACCAAGAGACCCAGTACTTC,CASSQTVPGYQETQYF
-,TRBJ2-1,TRBV6-1,TRBD2,TGTGCCAGCAGTGAAGGACTAGCGGGGGGCAATGAGCAGTTCTTC,CASSEGLAGGNEQFF
-,TRBJ2-4,TRBV5-6,-,TGTGCCAGCAGCCGGTATGTACCGTCAGGGGACATTCAGTACTTC,CASSRYVPSGDIQYF
-,TRBJ2-5,TRBV28,-,TGTGCCAGCAACGGTGGGGGCAAAGAGACCCAGTACTTC,CASNGGGKETQYF
-,TRBJ2-7,TRBV6-4,TRBD1,TGTGCCAGCAGTGACATAGGGGGCGGCGAGCAGTACTTC,CASSDIGGGEQYF
-,TRBJ2-1,TRBV3-1/TRBV3-2,TRBD2,TGTGCCAGCAGCCCGCGGACTAGCGGGGGTTACAATGAGCAGTTCTTC,CASSPRTSGGYNEQFF
once,TRBJ1-1,TRBV4-1,-,TGCGCCAGCAGCCGGGGAAAGGGGGGGTTCGGCACTGAAGCTTTCTTT,CASSRGKGGFGTEAFF
-,TRBJ1-5,TRBV10-2,-,TGCGCCAGCAGGACCGGGTTACTCAATCAGCCCCAGCATTTT,CASRTGLLNQPQHF
once,TRBJ1-2,TRBV5-1,-,TGCGCCAGCAGAACCGTCGGGGGTGGCTACACCTTC,CASRTVGGGYTF
-,TRBJ1-2,TRBV2,-,TGTGCCAGCAGTGATGTAGAGGGCGGCGGCTACACCTTC,CASSDVEGGGYTF
-,TRBJ2-5,TRBV2,TRBD2,TGTGCCAGCAGTATGACTAGCGGGGGAAGACAGACCCAGTACTTC,CASSMTSGGRQTQYF
once,TRBJ1-1,TRBV27,-,TGTGCCAGCAGTTTATCCCACAGGGTTGAAGCTTTCTTT,CASSLSHRVEAFF
-,TRBJ2-2,TRBV12-3/TRBV12-4,TRBD2,TGTGCCAGCACGGGGGGTGTCGGGGAGCTGTTTTTT,CASTGGVGELFF
-,TRBJ1-1,TRBV3-1/TRBV3-2,-,TGTGCCACATCCTGGGGTCAGGGTAGGATGAACACTGAAGCTTTCTTT,CATSWGQGRMNTEAFF
-,TRBJ1-2,TRBV4-2,TRBD1,TGTGCCAGCAGCCCGTGGACAGGGGGCTATGGCTACACCTTC,CASSPWTGGYGYTF
-,TRBJ1-4,TRBV6-5,TRBD1,TGTGCCAGCAGATGGACAGGGAATGAAAAACTGTTTTTT,CASRWTGNEKLFF
-,TRBJ1-5,TRBV28,-,TGTGCCAGCAGTTTATCCCGGACCATCCGGGACAATCAGCCCCAGCATTTT,CASSLSRTIRDNQPQHF
once,TRBJ1-1,TRBV7-9,TRBD1,TGTGCCAGCAGCTTAGGGGGGACAGGGGCGACCACTGAAGCTTTCTTT,CASSLGGTGATTEAFF
-,TRBJ2-5,TRBV5-1,-,TGCGCCAGCAGCTTGGCGGGTAGCGGCCAAGAGACCCAGTACTTC,CASSLAGSGQETQYF
-,TRBJ2-7,TRBV3-1/TRBV3-2,-,TGTGCCAGCAGCCAAGATTTTGGACAGCCCTACGAGCAGTACTTC,CASSQDFGQPYEQYF
once,TRBJ1-6,TRBV28,TRBD1,TGTGCCAGCAGTATACATGGGACAGTAAATTCACCCCTCCACTTT,CASSIHGTVNSPLHF
once,TRBJ1-1,TRBV7-8,-,TGTGCCAGCAGCTTAGCGGTAGTTACTGAAGCTTTCTTT,CASSLAVVTEAFF
-,TRBJ2-5,TRBV6-6,TRBD2,TGTGCCAGCAGGAGCGGGGGTTTGGAGACCCAGTACTTC,CASRSGGLETQYF
-,TRBJ1-6,TRBV12-3/TRBV12-4,-,TGTGCCAGCTCCCGCAGCTATAATTCACCCCTCCACTTT,CASSRSYNSPLHF
-,TRBJ2-7,TRBV19,TRBD1,TGTGCCAGTAGTATAGATTGGACAGGGAGCTACGAGCAGTACTTC,CASSIDWTGSYEQYF
-,TRBJ1-2,TRBV5-1,TRBD1,TGCGCCAGCAGATCTCCGGACAGGGGCAACTATGGCTACACCTTC,CASRSPDRGNYGYTF
once,TRBJ2-7,TRBV7-9,-,TGTGCCAGCAGCTTAAGGGGGGGTAGCTCCTACGAGCAGTACTTC,CASSLRGGSSYEQYF
-,TRBJ2-3,TRBV6-5,TRBD2,TGTGCCACCCTAGCGGGGGCCGCGTTCACAGATACGCAGTATTTT,CATLAGAAFTDTQYF
once,TRBJ1-2,TRBV2,TRBD1,TGTGCCAGCAGGGGGACAGCTATTAACTATGGCTACACCTTC,CASRGTAINYGYTF
-,TRBJ2-7,TRBV5-4,-,TGTGCCAGCAGCTTCGGGGGCTCCTACGAGCAGTACTTC,CASSFGGSYEQYF
-,TRBJ1-2,TRBV27,-,TGTGCCAGCAGTTTATTTTCGGGCTATGGCTACACCTTC,CASSLFSGYGYTF
-,TRBJ2-1,TRBV9,-,TGTGCCAGCAGCGTAGAGGCGGGTTCAGCCTACAATGAGCAGTTCTTC,CASSVEAGSAYNEQFF
-,TRBJ2-5,TRBV10-3,-,TGTGCCATCAGTGACCTCCAAGAGACCCAGTACTTC,CAISDLQETQYF
-,TRBJ1-5,TRBV6-5,-,TGTGCCAGCAGGGGGGGTTCGGGAAGACAGCCCCAGCATTTT,CASRGGSGRQPQHF
-,TRBJ2-5,TRBV13,TRBD2,TGTGCCAGCACGGGTCAGCGGGGGGGCCAAGAGACCCAGTACTTC,CASTGQRGGQETQYF
-,TRBJ1-2,TRBV4-3,-,TGCGCCAGCAGCCACATCGGCTGGGCAGCCAACTATGGCTACACCTTC,CASSHIGWAANYGYTF
-,TRBJ1-5,TRBV5-6,TRBD1,TGTGCCAGCAGCTTCACAGGGGGCCATAGCAATCAGCCCCAGCATTTT,CASSFTGGHSNQPQHF
-,TRBJ2-7,TRBV7-8,-,TGTGCCAGCAGCTTCCGGGACTTGCGGTCCTACGAGCAGTACTTC,CASSFRDLRSYEQYF